These 21 T cell receptor beta chains were sequenced from one sample in a study of blood T cell repertoires in COVID-19. Profiling relied on immunoSEQ multiplex PCR, and the TCRdb table lists in-frame clones only, not all of them. Of a few hundred thousand clones in the sample, less than 85% are singletons; the top ten hold roughly 3.1%. What was sequenced was peripheral blood. These receptors all come from a woman aged 18-29 years with acute or convalescent COVID-19.

The chain couples TRBV5-4 to TRBJ2-1, with TRBD2 matching 9 bases. Germline V gene sequence: CDR1 SGHNT, CDR2 YYREEE (reference sequence). This CDR3 comprises 12 residues. Unmatched junction bases numbered 2, after V lost 3 bases and J lost 10 bases. CDR3 coding DNA: TGTGCCAGCAGCTCGACTAGCGGAGAGCAGTTCTTC. Residues: CASSSTSGEQFF.

This clone was seen a few times. The chain is built from TRBV21-1 and TRBJ1-5; the table names TRBD1, a call not compared with the DNA. TRBV21-1 is a listed pseudogene. The CDR3 is made up of 15 amino acids. CDR3 bases: TGTGCCAGCAGCAGCACAGGGGGCGAGAATCAGCCCCAGCATTTT. It codes for CASSSTGGENQPQHF.

This clone was recorded only once. The gene calls are TRBV19 and TRBJ2-1; 10 bases align to TRBD2. Germline loops: CDR1 LNHDA, CDR2 SQIVND (reference sequence). This CDR3 spans 17 amino acids. Trimming cost V 5 bases and J 7 bases; bases outside gene matches: 14. CDR3 protein: CASSPRQAGGPSNEQFF. CDR3 bases: TGTGCCAGTAGTCCCCGGCAAGCGGGAGGGCCCTCTAATGAGCAGTTCTTC.

The rearrangement joins TRBV7-6 to TRBJ2-5; TRBD2 aligns across 11 bases. This CDR3 spans 15 amino acids. V was clipped by 5 bases and J by 4 bases; unmatched bases: 6. Per germline, CDR1 SGHVS and CDR2 FNYEAQ. The CDR3 spells CASSPLAGGRETQYF. The CDR3 DNA is TGTGCCAGCAGCCCCTTAGCGGGAGGGAGAGAGACCCAGTACTTC.

The chain carries TRBV5-6 and TRBJ1-1; D may be TRBD1 (6 bases). V shed 4 bases and J shed 5 bases, with 18 bases lying between them. Germline V lookup: CDR1 SGHDT, CDR2 YYEEEE. This CDR3 has 15 residues. The CDR3 sequence: CASSRGGGESTEAFF. The CDR3 DNA sequence: TGTGCCAGCAGCCGGGGCGGGGGCGAGAGTACTGAAGCTTTCTTT.

This chain joins TRBV21-1 and TRBJ1-5; the table's D call, TRBD1, was not checked against the DNA. TRBV21-1 is a listed pseudogene. CDR3 length equals 16 residues. CDR3 region: CASSTTGQGPHQPQHF. In DNA form, the CDR3 reads TGTGCCAGCAGCACTACCGGACAGGGCCCCCATCAGCCCCAGCATTTT.

The J gene is TRBJ2-1, the V gene TRBV4-3; 10 nucleotides agree with TRBD1. V lost 2 bases and J lost 8; bases outside the gene matches: 18. The CDR3 runs to 19 residues. CDR1 and CDR2 from the germline V gene are LGHNA and YSLEER. The CDR3: CASSQTSITGTGDWYEQFF. In DNA, the CDR3 is TGCGCCAGCAGCCAAACATCGATTACCGGGACAGGGGATTGGTATGAGCAGTTCTTC.

This rearrangement joins TRBV4-2 to TRBJ1-1, with D possibly matching TRBD1 (5 bases). Trimming removed 1 base from V and 5 bases from J, with 11 bases in between. The germline V gene encodes CDR1 LGHNA and CDR2 YNFKEQ. The CDR3 spans 14 residues. CDR3 in amino acids: CASSQAGGLTEAFF. CDR3 DNA: TGTGCCAGCAGCCAAGCGGGGGGACTTACTGAAGCTTTCTTT.

The rearrangement uses TRBV9 and TRBJ1-2; the D is unclear. The germline CDR1 and CDR2 sequences are SGDLS and YYNGEE. The CDR3 extends over 14 amino acids. Trimming removed 0 bases from V and 8 bases from J, with 14 bases in between. CDR3 sequence (DNA): TGTGCCAGCAGCGTAGGTTCTCGCCTCGGGGGCTACACCTTC. This sequence encodes CASSVGSRLGGYTF.

The chain links TRBV10-3 to TRBJ1-4; no clear D. Trimming removed 4 bases at V and 8 bases at J, with 11 bases between. The germline V gene has CDR1 ENHRY and CDR2 SYGVKD. The CDR3 length is 13 residues. The CDR3 DNA reads as TGTGCCATCAGTGTAACGGCAGGAGAAAAACTGTTTTTT. It codes for CAISVTAGEKLFF.

V and J are TRBV7-9 and TRBJ2-5; D is possibly TRBD1 (5 bases). The CDR3 is made up of 13 amino acids. Germline CDR1 and CDR2: SEHNR and FQNEAQ (reference sequence). Between the trimmed V and J ends, which lost 3 bases and 5 bases, there was a span of 10 bases. The DNA of the CDR3 is TGTGCCAGCAGCTTCTTTGCAGGGGAGACCCAGTACTTC. Encoded protein: CASSFFAGETQYF. Using reference TRBV7-9 and TRBJ2-5 for the parts outside the CDR3, the full variable domain is DTGVSQNPRHKITKRGQNVTFRCDPISEHNRLYWYRQTLGQGPEFLTYFQNEAQLEKSRLLSDRFSAERPKGSFSTLEIQRTEQGDSAMYLCASSFFAGETQYFGPGTRLLVL.

The chain carries TRBV27 and TRBJ2-7; D not resolved. In germline, CDR1 is MNHEY, CDR2 SMNVEV (reference sequence). The ends were cut back, 2 bases at V and 7 bases at J, with 12 bases in the middle. This CDR3 is built from 13 residues. The CDR3 bases are TGTGCCAGCAGTTTAGGCAGGAAGAGTGAGCAGTACTTC. Translating gives CASSLGRKSEQYF.

The rearrangement links TRBV28 to TRBJ2-5; possible D gene TRBD2, 6 bases. This CDR3 region has 15 residues. Trimming took 5 bases from V and 3 from J, leaving 16 bases between them. CDR1 and CDR2 (germline): MDHEN, SYDVKM. The CDR3 is CASSPMASVKETQYF. DNA for the CDR3: TGTGCCAGCAGTCCAATGGCTAGCGTCAAAGAGACCCAGTACTTC. Full variable domain (rest looked up from reference TRBV28 and TRBJ2-5): DVKVTQSSRYLVKRTGEKVFLECVQDMDHENMFWYRQDPGLGLRLIYFSYDVKMKEKGDIPEGYSVSREKKERFSLILESASTNQTSMYLCASSPMASVKETQYFGPGTRLLVL.

CDR3 protein: CSVEDGSGLEYGYTF. The DNA of the CDR3 is TGCAGCGTTGAAGATGGATCAGGACTAGAGTATGGCTACACCTTC. The chain joins TRBV29-1 to TRBJ1-2, with D unclear. V dropped 0 bases and J dropped 5 bases, with 16 bases sitting between them. Germline values: CDR1 SQVTM, CDR2 ANQGSEA. The CDR3 sequence is 15 residues long. The complete variable domain, with remaining parts taken from reference TRBV29-1 and TRBJ1-2, reads SAVISQKPSRDICQRGTSLTIQCQVDSQVTMMFWYRQQPGQSLTLIATANQGSEATYESGFVIDKFPISRPNLTFSTLTVSNMSPEDSSIYLCSVEDGSGLEYGYTFGSGTRLTVV.

The rearrangement joins TRBV6-6 to TRBJ1-2; D is undetermined. The CDR3 is 13 residues long. Looked up from germline, CDR1 is MNHNY and CDR2 is SVGAGI (reference sequence). V was pared by 6 bases and J by 4 bases, with 12 bases between. In nucleotides, the CDR3 is TGTGCCAGCAGCCTCCAACAGTTCTATGGCTACACCTTC. Protein product: CASSLQQFYGYTF.

The J gene is TRBJ1-2, the V gene TRBV19, with 8 bases matching TRBD1. The CDR3 extends over 15 amino acids. Unmatched junction bases numbered 13, after V lost 7 bases and J lost 6 bases. CDR1 is LNHDA, CDR2 SQIVND, per germline (reference sequence). The CDR3 sequence: CASIMGSDRGNGYTF. The CDR3 DNA sequence: TGTGCCAGTATCATGGGCTCCGACAGGGGTAATGGCTACACCTTC.

This clone was counted between two and nine times. The chain joins TRBV4-2 to TRBJ1-2; weak D call: TRBD1 (5 bases). This CDR3 comprises 16 residues. Trimming pared 0 bases from V and 7 bases from J, leaving 18 bases between. Germline V lookup: CDR1 LGHNA, CDR2 YNFKEQ. CDR3 sequence (DNA): TGTGCCAGCAGCCAAGATTCTTGGGCAGCCGGGGGTGGCTACACCTTC. Translating it yields CASSQDSWAAGGGYTF.

This clone was observed a few times. The rearrangement uses TRBV25-1 and TRBJ2-2; 8 bases fit TRBD1. The length of the CDR3 is 17 residues. Germline assignment: CDR1 MGHDK and CDR2 SYGVNS. Trimming removed 0 bases from V and 3 bases from J; junction bases left unmatched: 6. CDR3 region: CASSEYFADRDTGELFF. For the CDR3, the DNA is TGTGCCAGCAGTGAATACTTCGCGGACAGGGACACCGGGGAGCTGTTTTTT.

The V call is TRBV4-3, the J call TRBJ2-1; a weak D match, TRBD2 (6 bases). The V and J ends lost 4 bases and 4 bases respectively, with 26 bases between them. The CDR3 is made up of 19 amino acids. The germline V gene has CDR1 LGHNA and CDR2 YSLEER. Here the CDR3 reads CASSPARYGLPQSYNEQFF. The CDR3 coding sequence is TGCGCCAGCAGCCCCGCAAGATATGGACTACCGCAATCATACAATGAGCAGTTCTTC.

The chain uses TRBV4-3 and TRBJ1-1; the match to TRBD1 covers 7 bases. J was trimmed by 4 bases and V by 1 base; bases with no gene match: 3. The CDR3 is 14 residues long. Germline V gives CDR1 LGHNA, CDR2 YSLEER. This CDR3 reads CASSQGQGFTEAFF. CDR3 nucleotides: TGCGCCAGCAGCCAAGGACAGGGTTTCACTGAAGCTTTCTTT.

The rearrangement links TRBV7-2 to TRBJ2-7; 7 bases are shared with TRBD2. The CDR3 is 18 residues long. Germline V lookup: CDR1 SGHTA, CDR2 FQGNSA. J gave up 6 bases and V 1 base, and 18 bases lay outside the gene matches. The chain's CDR3 is CASSLVVLLAGAPGEQYF. For the CDR3, the DNA is TGTGCCAGCAGCTTAGTTGTTTTGTTGGCGGGAGCCCCGGGCGAGCAGTACTTC.